What follows describes a single T cell receptor beta chain. Antigen unknown. This sample was included in a study of T cells in Graves' hyperthyroidism and ophthalmopathy. Regarding the study as a whole: Model-based prediction identified ophthalmopathy a median 6.5 months prior to its onset.

Authors of the study amplified TCR beta CDR3 regions from RNA transcripts. The TCR CDR3 was amplified in a first-round RT-PCR using the HTBI primer set. TCRdb reprocessed the multiplex PCR reads via MiXCR and lists one record per CDR3 protein. The sample holds about 290,000 distinct CDR3 sequences; 12% to 15% are singletons and the top ten take less than 8%. Patients showing uncontrolled infection, other autoimmune disease, pregnancy or lactation were ineligible. The diagnoses drew upon clinical symptoms, serum thyroxine and TRAb, thyroid ultrasound and orbital computed tomography. The V gene lost 4 bases and the J gene lost 1 base, with 19 bases spanning the gap. The V gene's germline CDR1 is LGHDT and CDR2 YNNKEL (reference sequence). The CDR3 is 17 residues long.

Sequenced input: blood. The sequence came from a woman aged 40 to 50 with Graves' hyperthyroidism. The V call is TRBV3-1, the J call TRBJ1-1; TRBD1 might be the D (6 bases). The CDR3 protein is CASSRQMTGTWNTEAFF. CDR3 DNA: TGTGCCAGCAGCCGACAAATGACCGGGACATGGAACACTGAAGCTTTCTTT.